A selection of T cell receptor beta chains follows, all from one sample in a study of OX40 agonist ivuxolimab in advanced cancers. Here immunoSEQ multiplex PCR was the method, and the copy in TCRdb shows in-frame clones only, minus some. The sample has around 76,000 clones, about 89% seen once. Material: CD4+ or CD8+ T cells sorted from blood, obtained in a trial of the OX40 agonist ivuxolimab. The source of these receptors is an adult with an advanced solid tumor such as melanoma, head and neck, liver or kidney cancer. CDR3s include the opening cysteine and the closing phenylalanine or tryptophan.

TRBV18	TRBJ2-7	CASSPQGQGYEQYF
TRBV4-2	TRBJ2-7	CASSQEGRGSSTYEQYF
TRBV19	TRBJ1-5	CASSTRQGTGQPQHF
TRBV6-5	TRBJ2-1	CASSYRWDGKDNEQFF
TRBV11-3	TRBJ2-2	CASSPSGTYTGELFF
TRBV2	TRBJ2-3	CASSVLAGETDTQYF
TRBV15	TRBJ2-7	CATSRGGGRTYEQYF
TRBV7-9	TRBJ1-2	CASSLVGGGYGYTF
TRBV9	TRBJ2-7	CASSVGSSGRIGYEQYF
TRBV19	TRBJ2-7	CASSIEAGRGSYEQYF
TRBV7-8	TRBJ1-5	CASSLKPGQGVHRPKNQPQHF